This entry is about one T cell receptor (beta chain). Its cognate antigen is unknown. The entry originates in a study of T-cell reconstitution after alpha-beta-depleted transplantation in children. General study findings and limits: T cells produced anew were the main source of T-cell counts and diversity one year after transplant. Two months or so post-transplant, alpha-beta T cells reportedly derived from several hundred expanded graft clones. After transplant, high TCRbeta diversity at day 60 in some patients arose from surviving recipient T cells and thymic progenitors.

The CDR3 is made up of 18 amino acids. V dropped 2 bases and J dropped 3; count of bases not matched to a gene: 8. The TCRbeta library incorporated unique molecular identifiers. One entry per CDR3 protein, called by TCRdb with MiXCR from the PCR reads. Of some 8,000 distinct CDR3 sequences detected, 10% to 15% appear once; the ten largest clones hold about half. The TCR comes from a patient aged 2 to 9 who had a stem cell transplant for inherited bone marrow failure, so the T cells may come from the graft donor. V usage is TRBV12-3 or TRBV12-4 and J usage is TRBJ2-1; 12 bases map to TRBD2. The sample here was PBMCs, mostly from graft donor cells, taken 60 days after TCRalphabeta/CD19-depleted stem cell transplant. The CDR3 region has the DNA TGTGCCAGCAGTTTACTAGCGGGAGGGCCGGGTCTCTACAATGAGCAGTTCTTC. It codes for CASSLLAGGPGLYNEQFF.